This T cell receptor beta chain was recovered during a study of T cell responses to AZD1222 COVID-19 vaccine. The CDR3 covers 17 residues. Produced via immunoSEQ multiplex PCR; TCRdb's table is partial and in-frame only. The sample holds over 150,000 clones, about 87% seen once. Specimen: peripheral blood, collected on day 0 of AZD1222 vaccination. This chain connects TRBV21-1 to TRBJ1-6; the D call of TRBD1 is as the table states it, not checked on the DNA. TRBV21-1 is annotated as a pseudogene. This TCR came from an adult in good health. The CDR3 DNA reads TGTGCCAGCAGCGAGACGAAAACCGGGACAGGGCGATCACCCCTCCACTTT. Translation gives CASSETKTGTGRSPLHF.